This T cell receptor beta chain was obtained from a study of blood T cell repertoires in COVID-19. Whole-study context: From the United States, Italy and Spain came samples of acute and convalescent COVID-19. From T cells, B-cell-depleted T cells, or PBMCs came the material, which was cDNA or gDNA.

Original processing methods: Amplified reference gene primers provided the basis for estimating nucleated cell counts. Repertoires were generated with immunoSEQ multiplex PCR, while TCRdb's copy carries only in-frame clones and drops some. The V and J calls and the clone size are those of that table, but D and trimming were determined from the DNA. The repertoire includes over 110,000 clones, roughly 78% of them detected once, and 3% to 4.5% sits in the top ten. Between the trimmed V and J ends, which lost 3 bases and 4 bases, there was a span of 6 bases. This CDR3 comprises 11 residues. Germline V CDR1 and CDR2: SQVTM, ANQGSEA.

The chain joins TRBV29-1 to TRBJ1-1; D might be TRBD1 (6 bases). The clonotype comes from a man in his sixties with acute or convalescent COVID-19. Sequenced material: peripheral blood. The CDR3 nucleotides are TGCAGCGTTGACAGGGGCACTGAAGCTTTCTTT. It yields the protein CSVDRGTEAFF.